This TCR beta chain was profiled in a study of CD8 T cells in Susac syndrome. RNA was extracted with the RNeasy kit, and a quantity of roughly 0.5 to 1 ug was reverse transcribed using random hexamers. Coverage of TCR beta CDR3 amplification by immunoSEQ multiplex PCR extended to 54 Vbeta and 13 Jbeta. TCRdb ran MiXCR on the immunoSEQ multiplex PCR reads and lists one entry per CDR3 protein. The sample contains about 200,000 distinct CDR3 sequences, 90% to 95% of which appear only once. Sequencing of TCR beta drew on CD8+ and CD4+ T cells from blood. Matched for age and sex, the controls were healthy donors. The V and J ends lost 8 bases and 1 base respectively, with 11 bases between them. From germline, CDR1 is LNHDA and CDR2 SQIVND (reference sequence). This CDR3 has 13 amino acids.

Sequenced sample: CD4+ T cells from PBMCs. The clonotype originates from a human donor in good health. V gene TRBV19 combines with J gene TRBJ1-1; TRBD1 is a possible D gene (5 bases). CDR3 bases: TGTGCCAGTCCGAACCAGGGGAACACTGAAGCTTTCTTT. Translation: CASPNQGNTEAFF.